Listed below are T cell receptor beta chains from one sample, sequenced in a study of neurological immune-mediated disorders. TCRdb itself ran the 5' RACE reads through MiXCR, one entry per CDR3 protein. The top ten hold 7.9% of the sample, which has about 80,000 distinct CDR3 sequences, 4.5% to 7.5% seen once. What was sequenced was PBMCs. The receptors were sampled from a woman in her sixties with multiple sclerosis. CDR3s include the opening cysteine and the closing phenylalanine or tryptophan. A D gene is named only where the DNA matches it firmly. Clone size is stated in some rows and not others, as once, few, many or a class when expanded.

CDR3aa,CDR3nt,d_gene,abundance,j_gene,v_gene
CASSTVGTANYNEQFF,TGTGCCAGCAGTACCGTTGGGACAGCCAACTACAATGAGCAGTTCTTC,TRBD1,many,TRBJ2-1,TRBV28
CSARERSETQYF,TGCAGTGCTAGAGAGAGGAGTGAGACCCAGTACTTC,-,many,TRBJ2-5,TRBV20-1
CASRPRTGSYNEQFF,TGTGCCAGCAGACCTCGGACAGGGTCCTACAATGAGCAGTTCTTC,TRBD1,many,TRBJ2-1,TRBV6-5
CASSLVRGAGGYTF,TGCGCCAGCAGCTTGGTTCGGGGGGCCGGTGGCTACACCTTC,-,many,TRBJ1-2,TRBV5-1
CASSALAGGSFYEQYF,TGTGCCAGCAGCGCACTAGCGGGGGGTTCTTTCTACGAGCAGTACTTC,TRBD2,many,TRBJ2-7,TRBV9
CASSAGGTGLTEAFF,TGTGCCAGCAGCGCGGGCGGGACAGGGCTTACTGAAGCTTTCTTT,TRBD1,-,TRBJ1-1,TRBV6-5
CASSATGMQETQYF,TGTGCCAGCAGCGCTACAGGGATGCAAGAGACCCAGTACTTC,-,many,TRBJ2-5,TRBV7-6
CASRTGPEQFF,TGTGCCAGCAGGACAGGGCCTGAGCAGTTCTTC,TRBD1,many,TRBJ2-1,TRBV6-5
CASSFLDRASSGNTIYF,TGCGCCAGCAGCTTTTTAGACAGAGCAAGCTCTGGAAACACCATATATTTT,-,many,TRBJ1-3,TRBV5-1
CASSGSGWGAFF,TGTGCCAGCAGCGGGAGCGGATGGGGAGCTTTCTTT,-,many,TRBJ1-1,TRBV7-9
CASSLVGNPANTGELFF,TGCGCCAGCAGCTTGGTGGGGAATCCCGCGAACACCGGGGAGCTGTTTTTT,-,many,TRBJ2-2,TRBV5-1
CASSSTWGSPLHF,TGTGCCAGCAGTTCAACCTGGGGTTCACCCCTCCACTTT,-,many,TRBJ1-6,TRBV12-3/TRBV12-4
CASSATYGYTF,TGTGCCAGCAGCGCGACATATGGCTACACCTTC,-,many,TRBJ1-2,TRBV12-3/TRBV12-4
CATSRSGRGGGQETQYF,TGTGCCACCAGCAGATCTGGGCGAGGAGGTGGGCAAGAGACCCAGTACTTC,-,many,TRBJ2-5,TRBV15
CASSVTGMNSPHYF,TGTGCCAGCAGTGTGACAGGGATGAATTCACCCCACTACTTT,TRBD1,-,TRBJ1-6,TRBV25-1